This T cell receptor beta chain is from a study of T cell changes during pregnancy in multiple sclerosis (dated by TCRdb to the late 2010s). Regarding the complete study: In women with multiple sclerosis, the researchers looked at how the T cell repertoire shifted as pregnancy progressed.

Library prep was done by the immunoSEQ multiplex PCR assay. TCRdb took this table from immuneACCESS and kept in-frame rearrangements with V and J called. Such tables lack part of the clones; where checked against another copy, unresolved V genes explain under half of the gap, and the rest is unexplained. Across this sample there are over 85,000 clones, with roughly nine tenths seen only once. The top ten clones comprise about 0.75% of the sample. This clone was recorded many times. There is no known antigen for this receptor. The record has no base qualities; no much larger clone is one base away. From cysteine to phenylalanine, the CDR3 is 14 amino acids long. Of the read, only the CDR3 DNA is kept; its 42 bases are in frame from base 1. CDR1 and CDR2, per the germline V gene, are SGHRS and YFSETQ. V has 5 bases trimmed and J has 0 bases trimmed; junction bases matching no gene number 3.

Sample: peripheral blood, taken in the second trimester of pregnancy. Recombination joined TRBV5-1 with TRBJ2-7, and TRBD2 aligns with 9 junction nucleotides. This clonotype was sampled from a female donor in good health, enrolled as a control in a pregnancy study. The CDR3 loop reads CASSSGGHSYEQYF. The DNA sequence follows: TGCGCCAGCAGTAGCGGGGGCCACTCCTACGAGCAGTACTTC. The CDR3 plus the reference TRBV5-1 and TRBJ2-7 genes for the other parts give the full variable domain: KAGVTQTPRYLIKTRGQQVTLSCSPISGHRSVSWYQQTPGQGLQFLFEYFSETQRNKGNFPGRFSGRQFSNSRSEMNVSTLELGDSALYLCASSSGGHSYEQYFGPGTRLTVT.